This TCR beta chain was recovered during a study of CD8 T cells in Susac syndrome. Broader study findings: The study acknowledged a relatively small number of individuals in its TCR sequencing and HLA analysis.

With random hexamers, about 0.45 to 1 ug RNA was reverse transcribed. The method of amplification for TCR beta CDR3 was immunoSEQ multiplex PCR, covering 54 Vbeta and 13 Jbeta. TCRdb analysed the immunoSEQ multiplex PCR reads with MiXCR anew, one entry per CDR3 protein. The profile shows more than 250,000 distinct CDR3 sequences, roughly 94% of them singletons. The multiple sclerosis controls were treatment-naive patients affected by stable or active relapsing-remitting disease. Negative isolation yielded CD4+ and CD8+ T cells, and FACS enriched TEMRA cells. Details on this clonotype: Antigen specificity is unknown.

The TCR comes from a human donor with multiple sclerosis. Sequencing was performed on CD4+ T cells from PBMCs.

The DNA of the CDR3 is TGTGCCAGCAGAGGCGGGGGCGACCGGCCCCCCTCGGTGGATGAGCAGTTCTTC. Translating it yields CASRGGGDRPPSVDEQFF. The chain joins TRBV6-1 to TRBJ2-1, with D possibly matching TRBD2 (7 bases). Germline CDR1 reads MNHNS; CDR2 reads SASEGT. Trimming left V 6 bases short and J 8 bases short, with 29 bases between. The CDR3 runs to 18 residues.